The 8 T cell receptor beta chains below all came from one sample that was sequenced in a study of T cell responses to AZD1222 COVID-19 vaccine. Method: immunoSEQ multiplex PCR; TCRdb's copy keeps in-frame clones and lacks some. The repertoire has around 110,000 clones, approximately 85% of them found once; the top ten carry 3.5% to 5%. The sample here was peripheral blood, taken on day 0 of MenACWY control vaccination. The receptors were gathered from an adult in good health.

This clone has just a few counts. This rearrangement joins TRBV6-5 to TRBJ1-2; D is undetermined. Germline V lookup: CDR1 MNHEY, CDR2 SVGAGI. V lost 0 bases and J 3 bases, leaving 8 bases between the germline ends. The length of the CDR3 is 14 residues. This CDR3 reads CASSYSRHYYGYTF. DNA of the CDR3: TGTGCCAGCAGTTACTCGAGACACTACTATGGCTACACCTTC.

The J gene is TRBJ1-1, the V gene TRBV6-6; weak D call: TRBD1 (5 bases). This CDR3 has 15 residues. Germline CDR1 reads MNHNY; CDR2 reads SVGAGI (reference sequence). V was trimmed by 2 bases and J by 2 bases, leaving 12 bases between them. This CDR3 is CASSYGQGGNTEAFF. CDR3 sequence (DNA): TGTGCCAGCAGTTACGGTCAGGGCGGTAACACTGAAGCTTTCTTT.

The CDR3 reads CASSTQGRVSPLHF. CDR3 in DNA: TGTGCCAGTAGTACACAGGGGAGAGTTTCACCCCTCCACTTT. The chain links TRBV19 to TRBJ1-6, with 7 bases identical to TRBD1. The CDR3 length is 14 residues. CDR1 is LNHDA, CDR2 SQIVND, per germline (reference sequence). The junction had 6 bases not matched to a gene; V was cut back by 4 bases and J by 9 bases.

The V call is TRBV6-5, the J call TRBJ2-3; the match to TRBD2 covers 7 bases. With 4 bases clipped from V and 3 bases from J, the junction kept 10 bases outside the gene matches. This CDR3 contains 16 residues. The germline gives CDR1 MNHEY, CDR2 SVGAGI. CDR3 protein: CASSSPRGGGTDTQYF. The CDR3 region has the DNA TGTGCCAGCAGTTCCCCACGCGGGGGTGGAACAGATACGCAGTATTTT.

The V and J genes are TRBV6-6 and TRBJ1-4; D possibly corresponds to TRBD1 (5 bases). CDR3 length: 14 amino acids. CDR1 and CDR2 (germline): MNHNY, SVGAGI (reference sequence). Deletions cut 6 bases from V and 6 bases from J, with 14 bases between. In nucleotides, the CDR3 is TGTGCCAGCAGCCCCAGGGTGGCGGATGAAAAACTGTTTTTT. As protein: CASSPRVADEKLFF.

CDR3 amino acids: CASSKTTGSNQPQHF. CDR3 bases: TGTGCCAGCAGTAAAACGACAGGGTCGAATCAGCCCCAGCATTTT. The chain employs TRBV28 and TRBJ1-5, with 7 bases identical to TRBD1. Losses at the gene ends were 5 bases for V and 4 bases for J; bases not matched to a gene: 8. The germline gives CDR1 MDHEN, CDR2 SYDVKM. The CDR3 is made up of 15 amino acids.

J is TRBJ1-1 and V is TRBV5-1; the D is unclear. From germline, CDR1 is SGHRS and CDR2 YFSETQ. This CDR3 comprises 14 residues. V was trimmed by 0 bases and J by 0 bases, leaving 6 bases between them. CDR3 coding DNA: TGCGCCAGCAGCTTGGAACAGTTGAACACTGAAGCTTTCTTT. Translated: CASSLEQLNTEAFF.

In regard to this clone: Distinct nucleotide sequences in the sample also encode this CDR3. V is TRBV30 and J is TRBJ1-5; weak D call: TRBD1 (5 bases). The CDR3 spans 13 residues. V lost 0 bases and J lost 2, with 5 bases in between. Germline values: CDR1 GTSNPN, CDR2 SVGIG (reference sequence). CDR3 sequence: CAWSVQGNQPQHF. For the CDR3, the DNA is TGTGCCTGGAGTGTACAGGGCAATCAGCCCCAGCATTTT.